This T cell receptor beta chain was retrieved from a study of regulatory T cells in long-lasting Graves disease (dated by TCRdb to about 2021). Background on the whole study: Antithyroid drugs had been taken for less than 3 months by newly diagnosed Graves' disease patients. Patients with persistent Graves' disease were compared with patients with newly diagnosed Graves' disease using TCR sequencing and RNA sequencing of peripheral blood. The study was conducted in China and was registered as a clinical trial. A total of 35 or so samples underwent TCR sequencing: about 13 from persistent and roughly 20 from newly diagnosed Graves' disease patients.

What the research found in general, with its limitations: Sequencing and analysis were restricted to the TCR beta chain. As a limitation, the authors acknowledged that the small sample size may reduce accuracy. Compared with newly diagnosed patients, patients with persistent Graves' disease had lower TCR Shannon entropy and fewer highly expanded clones, which suggests clonal expansion. Because the primary lesion, thyroid tissue, could not be accessed, the study looked at peripheral blood alone. A larger number of public clonotypes was shared among persistent patients (approximately 3,000) than among newly diagnosed patients (about 990). Persistent disease showed preferential use of TRBV28, TRBJ1-2 and TRBJ2-5, whereas newly diagnosed disease favored TRBV20-1 and TRBJ2-1.

Preparation of the library involved multiplex PCR. The run used an Illumina HiSeq 4000. To build TCR beta libraries, CDR3 regions were amplified by Arm-PCR using iRepertoire HTBI primers. Gel purification was performed on PCR products prior to sequencing. The study's processing was this. Across samples, about 63 TRBV and 13 to 15 TRBJ segments were identified and used for gene usage analysis of CDR3 amino acid clonotypes. COPE and FqMerger were used to merge filtered high-quality paired reads into contigs. BLAST was used to align contigs to IMGT TRBV, TRBD and TRBJ reference genes, and CDR3 was defined according to IMGT. Highly expanded clones were defined as clonotypes with a frequency above 0.1%. Repertoire diversity was measured by Shannon entropy, and V-J evenness by the Gini coefficient. Public clonotypes were defined as clonotypes shared by more than one individual. TCRdb redid the processing of the public reads, applying fastp at Q25 and MiXCR, and retained in-frame beta chains. Each CDR3 protein gets just one entry, which takes the most common genes and DNA from the rows behind it. The V and J calls here are based on TCRdb, not the publication. This sample lists approximately 560,000 distinct CDR3 sequences; about 16% were detected once. The ten top clones hold 9.5% to 15% of the sample.

V loses 0 bases, J loses 6 bases, and the germline ends lie 19 bases apart. The germline V gene gives CDR1 as SGHDT and CDR2 as YYEEEE. The CDR3 covers 17 residues, taking in both the cysteine and the phenylalanine. Just the 51-base CDR3 DNA is kept, in frame starting at base 1. The time point label on this specimen signifies: newly diagnosed GD, antithyroid drugs for less than 3 months. For both TCR sequencing and RNA sequencing, RNA was extracted from PBMCs using TRIzol. Graves' disease was diagnosed according to American Thyroid Association guidelines. Patients for the study were recruited at an endocrinology department in Xi'an, China. From each patient, around 9.3 milliliters of peripheral blood was collected into an EDTA anticoagulant tube. Ficoll Paque Plus density gradient separation was used to isolate PBMCs, and no further T cell sorting was done. An Agilent 2100 Bioanalyzer and agarose gel were used to check RNA quality, while a NanoDrop 2000 measured RNA concentration.

In regard to this clonotype: This clone's antigen is unknown. No base qualities exist here, and no much larger clone lies one base off it.

The same sample was also studied in work on T cells in Graves' hyperthyroidism and ophthalmopathy. The second study's authors report: Stable Graves' hyperthyroidism was defined as the absence of progression to ophthalmopathy over 18 months of follow-up. The hyperthyroidism patients were between 18 and 65 years old and newly diagnosed, with a disease duration of less than 2 months. The study excluded patients with uncontrolled infections, other autoimmune diseases, pregnancy or lactation. Diagnoses were based on clinical symptoms, serum thyroxine and TRAb, thyroid ultrasound and orbital computed tomography. The first round of RT-PCR for the TCR CDR3 was performed with the HTBI primer set and the Qiagen OneStep RT-PCR kit. Most expanded thyroid clonotypes (frequency above 0.001) were also detected in blood, a finding suggesting that blood repertoires may reflect thyroid immune responses. Ophthalmopathy was separated from stable hyperthyroidism by a 13 V-J signature model, with approximately 90% sensitivity and roughly 81% specificity obtained in cross-validation and 80%/75% obtained in testing. In validation, the model predicted progression to ophthalmopathy with roughly 66% sensitivity and around 72% specificity, a median of around 6.6 months before onset. A discovery cohort of approximately 100 patients, 43 with Graves' ophthalmopathy and under 60 with stable Graves' hyperthyroidism, was used to find distinguishing TCR V-J signatures. Whether ophthalmopathy could be predicted prospectively was tested in an independent validation cohort made up of approximately 19 hyperthyroidism patients plus 17 patients who later progressed to ophthalmopathy. The approximately 90 discovery patients were divided at random into training and test sets in a 7:3 ratio. In addition, the study compared T-cell repertoires in thyroid tissue and in blood from a handful of Graves' hyperthyroidism patients. Following sampling, methimazole starting at 30 mg daily was given to hyperthyroidism patients, and high-dose intravenous methylprednisolone was given to ophthalmopathy patients. The libraries were constructed in a second round of multiplex PCR and then size-selected and purified. Libraries were sequenced paired-end with 100 bp reads on an Illumina HiSeq2000. Raw data were processed with SOAPnuke, discarding reads with adapters, uncalled bases, mean Phred below 15, or no exact constant-primer or identifier match. High-quality paired reads were merged with COPE v1.2.5, and unique nucleotide sequences were defined as clonotypes. MiTCR v1.1 was used to align the clonotypes against IMGT TRBV, TRBD and TRBJ reference segments. Analysis was restricted to V-J combinations with a frequency above 0.0001, which covered 99.2% of repertoires. The TCS score was defined as F50 (clonal expansion) divided by E x V (chaos), with BLOSUM62-based TCRdist calculated between CDR3 peptides within each V-J. Welch's t-statistics and random forest reduced roughly 500 V-J features to under 15, which were used in a naive Bayes classifier (R e1071). Sample size was not statistically predetermined, and blinding of investigators to group allocation was not performed. The paper reports TCR Vbeta CDR3 sequencing of approximately 140 peripheral blood samples: around 45 ophthalmopathy, fewer than 85 hyperthyroidism and around 17 progressor patients.

This chain joins TRBV5-6 to TRBJ2-1; TRBD1 is possibly the D segment (6 matching bases). Sample: peripheral blood mononuclear cells (PBMCs), taken at new diagnosis, from a patient treated with antithyroid drugs. The origin of this receptor is a man aged 18 to 29 with Graves disease. Donor details come from another sample of the same person, matched by shared clones. The nucleotide sequence is TGTGCCAGCAGCTTGGGGGATGACAGGTACCCGATCAATGAGCAGTTCTTC. It translates as CASSLGDDRYPINEQFF.